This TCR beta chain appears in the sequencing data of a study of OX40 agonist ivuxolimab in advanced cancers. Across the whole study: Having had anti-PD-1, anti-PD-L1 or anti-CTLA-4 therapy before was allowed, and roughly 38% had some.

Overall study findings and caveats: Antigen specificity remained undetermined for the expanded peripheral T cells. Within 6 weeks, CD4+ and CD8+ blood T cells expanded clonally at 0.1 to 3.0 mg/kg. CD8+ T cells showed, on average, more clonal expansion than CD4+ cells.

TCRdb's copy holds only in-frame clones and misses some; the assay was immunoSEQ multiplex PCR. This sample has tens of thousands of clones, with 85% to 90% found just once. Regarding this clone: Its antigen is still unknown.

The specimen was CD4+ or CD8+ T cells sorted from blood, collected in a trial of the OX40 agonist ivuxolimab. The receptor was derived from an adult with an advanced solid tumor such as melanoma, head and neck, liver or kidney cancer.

CDR3 protein: CASSYKASGATYEQYF. The CDR3 bases are TGTGCCAGCAGTTACAAGGCTAGCGGGGCTACCTACGAGCAGTACTTC. This chain connects TRBV6-6 to TRBJ2-5, with TRBD2 matching over 9 bases. Judging by the DNA end, TRBJ2-7 fits better; the J call may be wrong. CDR1 is MNHNY, CDR2 SVGAGI, per germline (reference sequence). The CDR3 has 16 amino acids.